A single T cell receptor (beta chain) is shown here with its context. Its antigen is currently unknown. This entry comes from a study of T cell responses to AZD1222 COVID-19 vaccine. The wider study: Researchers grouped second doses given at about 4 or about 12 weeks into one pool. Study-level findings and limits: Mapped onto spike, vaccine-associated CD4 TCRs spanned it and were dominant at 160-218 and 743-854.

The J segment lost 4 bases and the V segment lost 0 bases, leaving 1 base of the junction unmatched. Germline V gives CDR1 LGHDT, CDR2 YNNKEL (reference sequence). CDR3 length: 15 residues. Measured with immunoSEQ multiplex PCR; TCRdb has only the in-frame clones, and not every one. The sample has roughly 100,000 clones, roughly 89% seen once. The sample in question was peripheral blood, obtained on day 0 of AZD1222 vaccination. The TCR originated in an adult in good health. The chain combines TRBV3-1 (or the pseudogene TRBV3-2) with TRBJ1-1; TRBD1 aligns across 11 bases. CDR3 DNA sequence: TGTGCCAGCAGCCAAGAGGGGACAGGGGGCACTGAAGCTTTCTTT. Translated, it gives CASSQEGTGGTEAFF.